This TCR beta chain emerged from a study of Ad26.COV2.S vaccination and SARS-CoV-2 variants. Whole-study context: The COV1001 Ad26.COV2.S trial arm included the donor. The authors gave Ad26.COV2.S intramuscularly, either once or twice 56 days apart. Study results and caveats: Analytic work on TCR breadth and depth might have understated the full extent of total T cell responses.

The assay was immunoSEQ multiplex PCR, and TCRdb's table has in-frame clones only and misses some. The sample lists hundreds of thousands of clones, around 90% occurring once. As regards this clone: The target antigen is unknown.

This CDR3 contains 14 residues. V was pared by 5 bases and J by 8 bases, with 18 bases between. Looked up from germline, CDR1 is SGHTA and CDR2 is FQGTGA. Treatment here: about 20 received Ad26.COV2.S at low or high dose, single or two shots; roughly five received placebo; per-sample allocation not given. Specimens were obtained on day 63 following the first vaccine or placebo injection. It was an adult aged 18-55 years in Boston who was the donor. The TCR originated in a person between 18 and 59 years old who received the Ad26.COV2.S COVID-19 vaccine or a placebo. This specimen was peripheral blood, taken in a trial of Ad26.COV2.S vaccine versus placebo. The chain has TRBV7-3 and TRBJ1-2, with D perhaps matching TRBD1 (6 bases). The CDR3 reads CASSPSPGGPGYTF. CDR3 DNA: TGTGCCAGCAGCCCGTCGCCCGGGGGCCCGGGCTACACCTTC.